A selection of T cell receptor beta chains follows, all from one sample in a study of blood T cell repertoires in COVID-19. Repertoires were generated with immunoSEQ multiplex PCR, while TCRdb's copy carries only in-frame clones and drops some. The repertoire holds some 42,000 clones, with approximately 86% as singletons. Material: peripheral blood. These receptors were obtained from a middle-aged man with active COVID-19. Both conserved end residues are trimmed from each CDR3. Fields, in order: clone size, J gene, V gene, CDR3 protein. For some rows the clone size is stated as once, few or many, or as a class when expanded; others skip it.

abundance: few; j_gene: TRBJ2-7; v_gene: TRBV7-8; CDR3aa: ASSLAGQAYEQY
abundance: -; j_gene: TRBJ2-2; v_gene: TRBV19; CDR3aa: ASSKPGQGSYTGELF
abundance: once; j_gene: TRBJ2-7; v_gene: TRBV28; CDR3aa: ASSLTGSSYEQY
abundance: -; j_gene: TRBJ1-1; v_gene: TRBV7-6; CDR3aa: ASSFPPGGINTEAF
abundance: -; j_gene: TRBJ2-7; v_gene: TRBV14; CDR3aa: ASSRSGVPYEQY
abundance: -; j_gene: TRBJ1-5; v_gene: TRBV30; CDR3aa: AWSTQGGQPQH
abundance: -; j_gene: TRBJ2-5; v_gene: TRBV24-1; CDR3aa: ATSDPLAGVPRETQY
abundance: -; j_gene: TRBJ2-3; v_gene: TRBV5-1; CDR3aa: ASSLAGSTDTQY
abundance: -; j_gene: TRBJ2-1; v_gene: TRBV5-1; CDR3aa: ASSLFGSGYNEQF
abundance: -; j_gene: TRBJ1-2; v_gene: TRBV7-6; CDR3aa: ASSLVGGDDGYT
abundance: few; j_gene: TRBJ2-3; v_gene: TRBV12-5; CDR3aa: ASGLRSGTDTQY
abundance: -; j_gene: TRBJ1-1; v_gene: TRBV12-3/TRBV12-4; CDR3aa: ASSFLNRPPAF
abundance: few; j_gene: TRBJ1-3; v_gene: TRBV11-3; CDR3aa: ASNKNRDGNTIY
abundance: -; j_gene: TRBJ2-7; v_gene: TRBV6-2/TRBV6-3; CDR3aa: ASSSLRTPPYEQY
abundance: -; j_gene: TRBJ2-7; v_gene: TRBV5-1; CDR3aa: ASSQLGTGDTYEQY
abundance: -; j_gene: TRBJ1-4; v_gene: TRBV15; CDR3aa: ATSSGLPNEKLF
abundance: -; j_gene: TRBJ2-1; v_gene: TRBV5-1; CDR3aa: ASSRGQGAINEQF
abundance: once; j_gene: TRBJ2-2; v_gene: TRBV3-1/TRBV3-2; CDR3aa: ASSQMWTYNTGELF
abundance: once; j_gene: TRBJ2-6; v_gene: TRBV7-8; CDR3aa: ASSLGGLQAVLT
abundance: -; j_gene: TRBJ2-5; v_gene: TRBV2; CDR3aa: ASSRDTKETQY
abundance: -; j_gene: TRBJ2-4; v_gene: TRBV19; CDR3aa: ASSPSLRGRSKNIQY
abundance: -; j_gene: TRBJ1-6; v_gene: TRBV5-1; CDR3aa: ASSDNRRGNSPLH
abundance: -; j_gene: TRBJ2-1; v_gene: TRBV7-9; CDR3aa: ASSLASGRYNEQF
abundance: -; j_gene: TRBJ1-2; v_gene: TRBV15; CDR3aa: ATSSPDRMWYGYT
abundance: -; j_gene: TRBJ1-5; v_gene: TRBV30; CDR3aa: AWSVDSGPNQPQH
abundance: once; j_gene: TRBJ2-1; v_gene: TRBV28; CDR3aa: ASTVTSGISYNEQF